This T cell receptor beta chain was profiled in a study of T cells in Graves' hyperthyroidism and ophthalmopathy. With V trimmed by 4 bases and J by 15 bases, 11 bases remained unmatched. There are 13 residues in the CDR3. Germline values: CDR1 LGHDT, CDR2 YNNKEL (reference sequence). General study results and limits: Blood also contained most expanded thyroid clonotypes above 0.001.

It was RNA transcripts that yielded the amplified TCR beta CDR3 regions. The primer set for the first-round RT-PCR of the TCR CDR3 was HTBI. Via MiXCR, TCRdb re-called the multiplex PCR reads, giving one row per CDR3 protein. The sample yields around 300,000 distinct CDR3 sequences, roughly a fifth seen once. A word on this clonotype: Its antigen is as yet unknown.

The sequenced material came from blood. V and J are TRBV3-1 and TRBJ1-4, with TRBD1 identical over 7 bases. The sequence was collected from a man aged 50-59 years with Graves' ophthalmopathy. The chain's CDR3 is CASSRLQGRSVFF. The CDR3 DNA is TGTGCCAGCAGCCGGCTACAGGGGAGGAGTGTGTTTTTT.